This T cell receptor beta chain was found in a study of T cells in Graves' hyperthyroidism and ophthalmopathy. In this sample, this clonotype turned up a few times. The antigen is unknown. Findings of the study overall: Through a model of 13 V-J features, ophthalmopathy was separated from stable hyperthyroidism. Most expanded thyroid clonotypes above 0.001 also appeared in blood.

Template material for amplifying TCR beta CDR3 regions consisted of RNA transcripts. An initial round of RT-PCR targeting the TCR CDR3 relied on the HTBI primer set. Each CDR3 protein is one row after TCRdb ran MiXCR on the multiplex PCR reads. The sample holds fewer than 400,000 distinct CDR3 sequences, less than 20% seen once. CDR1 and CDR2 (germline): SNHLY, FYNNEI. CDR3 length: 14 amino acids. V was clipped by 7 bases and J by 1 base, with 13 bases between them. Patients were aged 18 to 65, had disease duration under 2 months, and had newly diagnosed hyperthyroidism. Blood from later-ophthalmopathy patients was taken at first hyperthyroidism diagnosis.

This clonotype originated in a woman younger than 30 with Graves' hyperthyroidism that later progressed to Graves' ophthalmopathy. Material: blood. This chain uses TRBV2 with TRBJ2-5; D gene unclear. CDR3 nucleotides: TGTGCCAGCAAAAACATGGCAGGCCAAGAGACCCAGTACTTC. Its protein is CASKNMAGQETQYF.